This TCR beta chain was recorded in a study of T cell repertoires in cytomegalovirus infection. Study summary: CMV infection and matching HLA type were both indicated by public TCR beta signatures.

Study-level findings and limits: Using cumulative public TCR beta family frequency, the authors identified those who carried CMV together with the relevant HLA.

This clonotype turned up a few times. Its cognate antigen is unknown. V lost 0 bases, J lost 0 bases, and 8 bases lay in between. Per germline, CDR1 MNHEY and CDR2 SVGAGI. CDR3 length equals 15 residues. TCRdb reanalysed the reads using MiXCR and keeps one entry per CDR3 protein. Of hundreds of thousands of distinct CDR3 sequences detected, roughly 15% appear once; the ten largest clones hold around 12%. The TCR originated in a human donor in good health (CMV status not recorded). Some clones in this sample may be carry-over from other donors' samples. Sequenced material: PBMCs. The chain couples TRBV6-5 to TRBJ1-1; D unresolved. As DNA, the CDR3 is TGTGCCAGCAGTTACTCGTTCCACCTGAACACTGAAGCTTTCTTT. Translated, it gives CASSYSFHLNTEAFF.